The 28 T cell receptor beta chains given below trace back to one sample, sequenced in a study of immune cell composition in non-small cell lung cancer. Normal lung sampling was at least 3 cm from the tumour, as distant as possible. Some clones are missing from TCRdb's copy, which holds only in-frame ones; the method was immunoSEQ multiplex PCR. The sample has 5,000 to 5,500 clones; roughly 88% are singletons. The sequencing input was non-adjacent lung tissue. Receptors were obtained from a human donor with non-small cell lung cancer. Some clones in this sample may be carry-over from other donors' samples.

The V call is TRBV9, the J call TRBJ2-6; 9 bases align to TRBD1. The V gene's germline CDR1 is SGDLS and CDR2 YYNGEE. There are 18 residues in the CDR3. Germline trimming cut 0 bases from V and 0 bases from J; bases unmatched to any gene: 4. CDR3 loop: CASSVGSGQGSGANVLTF. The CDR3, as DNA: TGTGCCAGCAGCGTAGGGTCGGGACAGGGCTCTGGGGCCAACGTCCTGACTTTC.

The CDR3 is CASSLGTGETQYF. DNA for the CDR3: TGTGCCAGCAGCTTGGGGACAGGGGAGACCCAGTACTTC. The chain is built from TRBV5-6 and TRBJ2-5; 8 bases fit TRBD1. With V trimmed by 0 bases and J by 5 bases, 0 bases remained unmatched. Germline V gene lookup returns CDR1 SGHDT and CDR2 YYEEEE. This CDR3 is 13 amino acids long.

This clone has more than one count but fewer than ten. The CDR3 DNA sequence: TGCGCCAGCAACGCAGGAGAACCCGGGACACTTCTTTACGAGCAGTACTTC. Amino acids: CASNAGEPGTLLYEQYF. The J gene is TRBJ2-7, the V gene TRBV5-1; D is perhaps TRBD1 (6 bases). V was trimmed by 6 bases and J by 4 bases, leaving 26 bases between them. The CDR3 consists of 17 residues. Germline CDR1 SGHRS, CDR2 YFSETQ.

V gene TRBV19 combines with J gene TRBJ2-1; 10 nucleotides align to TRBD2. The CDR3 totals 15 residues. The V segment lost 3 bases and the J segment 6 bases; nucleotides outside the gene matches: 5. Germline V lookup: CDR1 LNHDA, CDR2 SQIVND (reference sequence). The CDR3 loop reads CASSMAASGGNEQFF. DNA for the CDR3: TGTGCCAGTAGTATGGCGGCTAGCGGGGGCAATGAGCAGTTCTTC. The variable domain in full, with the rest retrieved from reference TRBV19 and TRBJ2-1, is DGGITQSPKYLFRKEGQNVTLSCEQNLNHDAMYWYRQDPGQGLRLIYYSQIVNDFQKGDIAEGYSVSREKKESFPLTVTSAQKNPTAFYLCASSMAASGGNEQFFGPGTRLTVL.

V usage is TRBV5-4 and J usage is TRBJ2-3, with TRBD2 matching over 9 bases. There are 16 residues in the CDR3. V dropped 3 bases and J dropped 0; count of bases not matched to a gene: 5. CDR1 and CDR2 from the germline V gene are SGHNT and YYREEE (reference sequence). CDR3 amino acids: CASSSAAGGSTDTQYF. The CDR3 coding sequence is TGTGCCAGCAGCTCAGCTGCGGGGGGGAGCACAGATACGCAGTATTTT.

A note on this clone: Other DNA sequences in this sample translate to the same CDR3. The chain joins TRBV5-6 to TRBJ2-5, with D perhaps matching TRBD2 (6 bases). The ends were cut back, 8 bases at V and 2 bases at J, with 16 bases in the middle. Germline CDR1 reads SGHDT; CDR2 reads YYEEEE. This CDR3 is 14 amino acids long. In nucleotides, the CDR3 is TGTGCCAGTACCACGGACTATGCTCAAGAGACCCAGTACTTC. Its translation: CASTTDYAQETQYF.

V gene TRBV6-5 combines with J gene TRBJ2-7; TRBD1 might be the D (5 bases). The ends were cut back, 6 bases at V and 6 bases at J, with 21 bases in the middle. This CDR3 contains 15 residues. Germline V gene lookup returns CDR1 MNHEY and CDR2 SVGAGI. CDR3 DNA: TGTGCCAGCAGCCTTCAGGGCGGCAGTAGAACCGAGCAGTACTTC. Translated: CASSLQGGSRTEQYF.

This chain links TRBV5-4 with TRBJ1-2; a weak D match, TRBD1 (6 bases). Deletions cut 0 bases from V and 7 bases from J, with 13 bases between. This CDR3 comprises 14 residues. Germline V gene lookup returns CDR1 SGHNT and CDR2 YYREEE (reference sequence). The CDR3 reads CASSLGRGTAGYTF. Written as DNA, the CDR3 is TGTGCCAGCAGCTTGGGCAGGGGTACCGCTGGCTACACCTTC.

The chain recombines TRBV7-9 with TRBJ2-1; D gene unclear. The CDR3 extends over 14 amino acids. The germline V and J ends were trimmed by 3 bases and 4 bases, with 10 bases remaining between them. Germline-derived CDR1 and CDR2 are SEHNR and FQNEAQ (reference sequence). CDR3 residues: CASSFSPGYNEQFF. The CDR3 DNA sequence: TGTGCCAGCAGCTTTAGCCCCGGGTACAATGAGCAGTTCTTC.

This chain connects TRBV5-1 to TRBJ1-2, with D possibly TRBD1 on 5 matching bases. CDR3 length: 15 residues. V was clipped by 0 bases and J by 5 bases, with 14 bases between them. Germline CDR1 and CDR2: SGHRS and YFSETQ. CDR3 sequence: CASSLDLATAYGYTF. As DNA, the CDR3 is TGCGCCAGCAGCTTGGACCTGGCGACAGCTTATGGCTACACCTTC.

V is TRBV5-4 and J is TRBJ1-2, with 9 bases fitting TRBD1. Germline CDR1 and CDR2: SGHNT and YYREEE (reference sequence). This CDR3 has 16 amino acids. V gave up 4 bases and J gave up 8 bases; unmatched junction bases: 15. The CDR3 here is CASSTFLPGQGGGYTF. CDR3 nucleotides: TGTGCCAGCAGCACTTTTTTACCGGGACAGGGCGGGGGCTACACCTTC.

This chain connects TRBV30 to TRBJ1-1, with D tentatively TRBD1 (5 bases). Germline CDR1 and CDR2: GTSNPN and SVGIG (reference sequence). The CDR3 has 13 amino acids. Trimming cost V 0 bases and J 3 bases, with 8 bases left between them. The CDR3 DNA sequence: TGTGCCTGGAGTGTGCAGGGTTACACTGAAGCTTTCTTT. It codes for CAWSVQGYTEAFF.

CDR3 residues: CASSHLLPLAGGPNTDTQYF. The CDR3 DNA reads TGCGCCAGCAGCCATCTCCTCCCCCTAGCGGGAGGACCCAACACAGATACGCAGTATTTT. V and J are TRBV4-3 and TRBJ2-3; 11 nucleotides match TRBD2. V was pared by 3 bases and J by 2 bases, with 16 bases of the junction left unmatched. The CDR3 sequence is 20 residues long. Per the germline V gene, CDR1 is LGHNA and CDR2 is YSLEER.

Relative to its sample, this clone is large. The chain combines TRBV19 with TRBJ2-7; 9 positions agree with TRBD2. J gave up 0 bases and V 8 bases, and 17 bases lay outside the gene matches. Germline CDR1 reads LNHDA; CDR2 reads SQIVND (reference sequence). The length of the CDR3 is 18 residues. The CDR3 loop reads CASSPSQRLAESSYEQYF. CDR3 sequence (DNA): TGTGCCAGTTCCCCCAGCCAGCGACTAGCGGAAAGCTCCTACGAGCAGTACTTC.

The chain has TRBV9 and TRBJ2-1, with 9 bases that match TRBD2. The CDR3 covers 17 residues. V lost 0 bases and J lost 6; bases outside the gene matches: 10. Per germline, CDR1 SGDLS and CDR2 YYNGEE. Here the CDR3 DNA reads TGTGCCAGCAGCGTAGCCCCTCAAGCGGGAGGTCGCAATGAGCAGTTCTTC. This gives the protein CASSVAPQAGGRNEQFF.

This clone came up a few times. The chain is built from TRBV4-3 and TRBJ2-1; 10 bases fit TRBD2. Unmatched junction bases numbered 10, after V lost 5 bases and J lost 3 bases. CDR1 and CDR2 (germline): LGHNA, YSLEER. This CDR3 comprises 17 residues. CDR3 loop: CASSERYSSGGYNEQFF. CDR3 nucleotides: TGCGCCAGCAGCGAAAGATACTCTAGCGGGGGCTACAATGAGCAGTTCTTC.

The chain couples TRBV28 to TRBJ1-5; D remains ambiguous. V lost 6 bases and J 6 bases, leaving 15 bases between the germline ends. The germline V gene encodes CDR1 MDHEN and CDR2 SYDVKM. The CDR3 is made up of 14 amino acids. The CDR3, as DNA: TGTGCCAGCAGAAATCGGGGTGGAAGTCAGCCCCAGCATTTT. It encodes CASRNRGGSQPQHF. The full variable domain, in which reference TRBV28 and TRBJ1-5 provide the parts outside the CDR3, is DVKVTQSSRYLVKRTGEKVFLECVQDMDHENMFWYRQDPGLGLRLIYFSYDVKMKEKGDIPEGYSVSREKKERFSLILESASTNQTSMYLCASRNRGGSQPQHFGDGTRLSIL.

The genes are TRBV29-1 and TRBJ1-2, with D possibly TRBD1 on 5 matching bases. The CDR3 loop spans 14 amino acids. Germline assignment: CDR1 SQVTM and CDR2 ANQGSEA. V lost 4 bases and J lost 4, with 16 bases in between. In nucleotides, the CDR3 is TGCAGCGTTGGGCTTGGGCAGGGAGGCTATGGCTACACCTTC. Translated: CSVGLGQGGYGYTF.

This chain's CDR3 is CASSLDDRGKRRGYTF. CDR3 nucleotides: TGTGCCAGCAGCTTAGACGACAGGGGAAAACGTCGAGGCTACACCTTC. V gene TRBV11-3 combines with J gene TRBJ1-2, with TRBD1 matching over 8 bases. The CDR3 is 16 residues long. Unmatched junction bases numbered 11, after V lost 0 bases and J lost 8 bases. The germline CDR1 and CDR2 sequences are SGHNT and YENEEA.

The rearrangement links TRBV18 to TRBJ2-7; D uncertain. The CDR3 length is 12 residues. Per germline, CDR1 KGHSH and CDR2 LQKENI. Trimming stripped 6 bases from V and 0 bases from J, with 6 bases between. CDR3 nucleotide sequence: TGTGCCAGCTCCTCCAGCTCCTACGAGCAGTACTTC. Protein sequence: CASSSSSYEQYF.

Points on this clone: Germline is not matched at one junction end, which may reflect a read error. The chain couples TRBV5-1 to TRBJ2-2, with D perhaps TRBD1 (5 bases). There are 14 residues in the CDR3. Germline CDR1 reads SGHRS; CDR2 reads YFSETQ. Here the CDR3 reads CASRLDTGTGELFF. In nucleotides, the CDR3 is TGCGCCAGCAGATTGGACACGGGCACCGGGGAGCTGTTTTTT.

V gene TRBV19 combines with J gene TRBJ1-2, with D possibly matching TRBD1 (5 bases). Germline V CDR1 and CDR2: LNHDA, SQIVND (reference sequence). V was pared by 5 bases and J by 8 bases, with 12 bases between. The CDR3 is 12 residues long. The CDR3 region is CASSETAGGYTF. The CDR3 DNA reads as TGTGCCAGTAGTGAGACAGCGGGGGGCTACACCTTC. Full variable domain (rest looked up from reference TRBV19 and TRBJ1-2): DGGITQSPKYLFRKEGQNVTLSCEQNLNHDAMYWYRQDPGQGLRLIYYSQIVNDFQKGDIAEGYSVSREKKESFPLTVTSAQKNPTAFYLCASSETAGGYTFGSGTRLTVV.

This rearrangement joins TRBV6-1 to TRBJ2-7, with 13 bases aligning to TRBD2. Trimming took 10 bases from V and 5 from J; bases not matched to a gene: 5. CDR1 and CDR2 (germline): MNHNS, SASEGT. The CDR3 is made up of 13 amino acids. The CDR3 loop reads CATLGLAGDEQYF. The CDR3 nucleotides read TGTGCCACCCTCGGACTAGCGGGAGACGAGCAGTACTTC.

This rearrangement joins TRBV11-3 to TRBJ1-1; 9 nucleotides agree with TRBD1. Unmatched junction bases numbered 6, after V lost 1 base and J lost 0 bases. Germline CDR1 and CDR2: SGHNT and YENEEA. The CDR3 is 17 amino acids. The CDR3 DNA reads TGTGCCAGCAGCTTAGCCGTGGGGACAGGGATGAACACTGAAGCTTTCTTT. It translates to CASSLAVGTGMNTEAFF. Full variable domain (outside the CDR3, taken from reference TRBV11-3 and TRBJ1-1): EAGVVQSPRYKIIEKKQPVAFWCNPISGHNTLYWYLQNLGQGPELLIRYENEEAVDDSQLPKDRFSAERLKGVDSTLKIQPAELGDSAVYLCASSLAVGTGMNTEAFFGQGTRLTVV.

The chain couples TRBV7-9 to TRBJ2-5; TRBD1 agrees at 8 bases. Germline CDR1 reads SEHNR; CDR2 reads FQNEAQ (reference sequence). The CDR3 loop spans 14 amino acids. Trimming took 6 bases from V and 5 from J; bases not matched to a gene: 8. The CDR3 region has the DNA TGTGCCAGCAGGGTGGACAGGGTTACTGAGACCCAGTACTTC. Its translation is CASRVDRVTETQYF.

The DNA for the CDR3 is TGTGCCAGCAGCTTAGTCCTCGGGGATGGCTACACCTTC. It specifies CASSLVLGDGYTF. The chain combines TRBV11-2 with TRBJ1-2; D gene uncertain. This CDR3 region has 13 residues. Germline V lookup: CDR1 SGHAT, CDR2 FQNNGV. Trimming took off 1 base at V and 6 bases at J, with 9 bases between the two ends. Full variable domain (remainder filled in from reference TRBV11-2 and TRBJ1-2): EAGVAQSPRYKIIEKRQSVAFWCNPISGHATLYWYQQILGQGPKLLIQFQNNGVVDDSQLPKDRFSAERLKGVDSTLKIQPAKLEDSAVYLCASSLVLGDGYTFGSGTRLTVV.

CDR3 bases: TGCGCCAGCAGCTTACGGACTAGCGGGGACACCGGGGAGCTGTTTTTT. It yields the protein CASSLRTSGDTGELFF. The chain has TRBV5-1 and TRBJ2-2; 12 nucleotides line up with TRBD2. Germline loops: CDR1 SGHRS, CDR2 YFSETQ. The V and J ends lost 2 bases and 3 bases, in that order; junction bases with no gene match: 2. This CDR3 is 16 amino acids long.

The DNA for the CDR3 is TGTGCCAGCAGCGTAGGGGACAGGGGGAATCAGCCCCAGCATTTT. This encodes CASSVGDRGNQPQHF. V and J are TRBV9 and TRBJ1-5; 11 positions match TRBD1. Germline lookup yields CDR1 SGDLS and CDR2 YYNGEE. J gave up 4 bases and V 0 bases, and 0 bases lay outside the gene matches. The CDR3 is made up of 15 amino acids.